This TCR beta chain was sequenced during a study of cytomegalovirus exposure and HLA in healthy donors. Study-level findings and limits: When analyzed later, the rates of TCR association showed variation by HLA locus, with DRB1 the most and HLA-C the fewest. In most subjects, TCR beta sequences reportedly gave accurate predictions of HLA-A and HLA-B alleles. 16,951 TCR beta sequences were associated with HLA alleles at 0.05 false discovery rate in a later analysis. V- and J-gene trimming of TCR beta was linked (in a later analysis) to a missense DCLRE1C variant.

A multiplex PCR was run with 60 Vbeta primers and 13 Jbeta primers. Libraries were prepared by immunoSEQ multiplex PCR; TCRdb keeps only in-frame clonotypes and omits some of them. The sample includes approximately 130,000 clones, about 81% seen only once; the top ten take less than 2%. Germline CDR1 SGHVS, CDR2 FNYEAQ. The CDR3 totals 15 residues. After removal of 8 bases from V and 0 bases from J, the junction contained 7 bases not matched to a gene. The table lists this clone with a count of one. Its antigen is as yet unknown. What was sequenced was PBMCs. This sequence joins TRBV7-6 and TRBJ2-1; TRBD2 matches 7 bases. This clonotype was obtained from a man aged 40-55 years in good health and CMV-seronegative. The CDR3 is CASSLAEPSYNEQFF. The CDR3, as DNA: TGTGCCAGCTCTCTAGCGGAGCCCTCCTACAATGAGCAGTTCTTC.